The clone carrying this T cell receptor beta chain was counted many times. Its specificity is unknown. The data were taken from a study of identical twins. General study findings and limits: Twins shared out-of-frame alpha sequences with excess low generation probability. Reduced insertions were recorded for abundant cord blood beta clonotypes, with no such pattern in memory repertoires.

One entry per CDR3 protein, called by TCRdb with MiXCR from the 5' RACE reads. The table lists about 240,000 distinct CDR3 sequences, 10% to 13% of them singletons. CDR3 length: 15 amino acids. Germline V gene lookup returns CDR1 SGHKS and CDR2 YYEKEE (reference sequence). V lost 0 bases, J lost 1 base, and 9 bases lay in between. This chain links TRBV5-5 with TRBJ2-3; unclear D gene. The TCR was taken from a man in his forties or fifties in good health. Material: memory T cells sorted from blood. The CDR3 reads CASSLVQIGTDTQYF. CDR3 bases: TGTGCCAGCAGCTTGGTGCAGATTGGCACAGATACGCAGTATTTT.